A single sample is the source of the 20 T cell receptor beta chains below, sequenced in a study of T cell responses to AZD1222 COVID-19 vaccine. The method was immunoSEQ multiplex PCR; TCRdb's version includes in-frame clones alone and lacks a portion of them. The table includes more than 150,000 clones, 90% to 95% detected once. This sample comprised peripheral blood, obtained 28 days after the second AZD1222 dose. Receptors originate from an adult who received the AZD1222 COVID-19 vaccine.

This clone occurred a few times. The chain employs TRBV30 and TRBJ1-2; 7 nucleotides line up with TRBD1. Germline CDR1 and CDR2: GTSNPN and SVGIG (reference sequence). The CDR3 runs 15 residues. After removal of 3 bases from V and 2 bases from J, the junction contained 9 bases not matched to a gene. CDR3 DNA: TGTGCCTGGAGAAAAAGACAGGGCCTCAACTATGGCTACACCTTC. Translating it yields CAWRKRQGLNYGYTF. The whole variable domain, remainder taken from reference TRBV30 and TRBJ1-2, is SQTIHQWPATLVQPVGSPLSLECTVEGTSNPNLYWYRQAAGRGLQLLFYSVGIGQISSEVPQNLSASRPQDRQFILSSKKLLLSDSGFYLCAWRKRQGLNYGYTFGSGTRLTVV.

The rearrangement joins TRBV9 to TRBJ2-1; 7 bases line up with TRBD2. The germline gives CDR1 SGDLS, CDR2 YYNGEE. This CDR3 is built from 13 residues. The V segment lost 4 bases and the J segment 4 bases; nucleotides outside the gene matches: 2. CDR3 coding DNA: TGTGCCAGCAGCACGGGACTATACAATGAGCAGTTCTTC. This translates into CASSTGLYNEQFF.

The CDR3 bases are TGTGCCAGCAGTTTTGACTATGGCTACACCTTC. It translates to CASSFDYGYTF. V and J are TRBV28 and TRBJ1-2; D unresolved. CDR3 length: 11 residues. Germline assignment: CDR1 MDHEN and CDR2 SYDVKM. V was pared by 3 bases and J by 3 bases, with 2 bases between.

CDR3 loop: CASSKGQGSMNTEAFF. The CDR3 DNA follows: TGTGCCAGCAGCAAAGGACAGGGGTCCATGAACACTGAAGCTTTCTTT. J is TRBJ1-1 and V is TRBV7-2; 9 nucleotides match TRBD1. This CDR3 has 16 residues. Germline CDR1 SGHTA, CDR2 FQGNSA. J gave up 0 bases and V 5 bases, and 7 bases lay outside the gene matches.

This sequence joins TRBV19 and TRBJ2-7; the match to TRBD2 covers 7 bases. This CDR3 is built from 14 residues. Germline V CDR1 and CDR2: LNHDA, SQIVND (reference sequence). V dropped 6 bases and J dropped 7; count of bases not matched to a gene: 12. In nucleotides, the CDR3 is TGTGCCAGTAGCCCTTGGGAGGGGAATTTGGAGCAGTACTTC. Translation: CASSPWEGNLEQYF.

This clone was recorded only once. This sequence joins TRBV19 and TRBJ1-1, with 7 bases fitting TRBD1. Germline V gene sequence: CDR1 LNHDA, CDR2 SQIVND (reference sequence). V dropped 5 bases and J dropped 2; count of bases not matched to a gene: 14. This CDR3 spans 17 amino acids. The CDR3: CASSHRGRVWRNTEAFF. CDR3 nucleotides: TGTGCCAGTAGTCACAGGGGTAGAGTGTGGAGAAACACTGAAGCTTTCTTT.

This chain uses TRBV19 with TRBJ1-5; 11 bases align to TRBD1. CDR1 is LNHDA and CDR2 is SQIVND in the germline V gene (reference sequence). This CDR3 region has 15 residues. J was trimmed by 4 bases and V by 5 bases; bases with no gene match: 4. CDR3 bases: TGTGCCAGTAGTTTGGACAGGGGGCCTAATCAGCCCCAGCATTTT. Protein: CASSLDRGPNQPQHF.

V and J are TRBV7-2 and TRBJ1-1; unclear D gene. The V end lost 6 bases, the J end lost 0 bases, and 14 bases lay between the germline ends. The CDR3 contains 15 residues. Germline V gene sequence: CDR1 SGHTA, CDR2 FQGNSA. CDR3 coding DNA: TGTGCCAGCAGGACGGCGGCCAAATTGAACACTGAAGCTTTCTTT. Translated: CASRTAAKLNTEAFF.

This rearrangement joins TRBV27 to TRBJ2-7; a weak D match, TRBD1 (6 bases). CDR1 is MNHEY, CDR2 SMNVEV, per germline (reference sequence). This CDR3 region has 15 residues. V was trimmed by 3 bases and J by 5 bases, leaving 17 bases between them. The CDR3 DNA is TGTGCCAGCAGTTTTAACAGGGCCGGATGGGACGAGCAGTACTTC. It translates to CASSFNRAGWDEQYF.

The rearrangement links TRBV6-5 to TRBJ1-2; 8 bases align to TRBD1. This CDR3 is 16 amino acids long. Trimming at V came to 0 bases and at J to 8 bases, leaving 11 bases not matched to a gene. Germline lookup yields CDR1 MNHEY and CDR2 SVGAGI. The CDR3: CASSYSFSGTGDGYTF. For the CDR3, the DNA is TGTGCCAGCAGTTACTCTTTTTCCGGGACAGGCGACGGCTACACCTTC.

The chain employs TRBV27 and TRBJ1-4; no definite D call. The V gene's germline CDR1 is MNHEY and CDR2 SMNVEV (reference sequence). V was trimmed by 2 bases and J by 4 bases, leaving 14 bases between them. The CDR3 contains 16 residues. This CDR3 reads CASSLEFPESNEKLFF. The CDR3 DNA reads as TGTGCCAGCAGTTTAGAGTTCCCCGAGAGTAATGAAAAACTGTTTTTT.

This chain links TRBV6-5 with TRBJ2-3, with 10 bases that match TRBD1. Germline loops: CDR1 MNHEY, CDR2 SVGAGI. The V and J ends lost 6 bases and 1 base, in that order; junction bases with no gene match: 1. The CDR3 sequence is 14 residues long. DNA of the CDR3: TGTGCCAGCAGGGGGACAGGGGGCACAGATACGCAGTATTTT. Protein product: CASRGTGGTDTQYF.

This clone was observed a few times. The chain combines TRBV4-1 with TRBJ1-1; D remains ambiguous. Germline V gives CDR1 MGHRA, CDR2 YSYEKL. The CDR3 consists of 19 residues. Trimming removed 4 bases at V and 0 bases at J, with 24 bases between. Here the CDR3 DNA reads TGCGCCAGCAGCCCCGTCCTCCCAAAGACGCCAAAAATGAACACTGAAGCTTTCTTT. Its protein is CASSPVLPKTPKMNTEAFF.

The chain combines TRBV9 with TRBJ2-3; possible D gene TRBD2, 5 bases. The V end lost 2 bases, the J end lost 1 base, and 8 bases lay between the germline ends. The CDR3 runs 14 residues. Germline CDR1 and CDR2: SGDLS and YYNGEE. CDR3 residues: CASSVGSGTDTQYF. In DNA, the CDR3 is TGTGCCAGCAGCGTGGGGAGCGGCACAGATACGCAGTATTTT.

This clone was detected only once. The chain employs TRBV12-3 or TRBV12-4 and TRBJ1-2; D is uncertain. Trimming shortened V by 3 bases and J by 2 bases, and 7 bases separated the two germline ends. The CDR3 is 13 residues long. The CDR3 nucleotides are TGTGCCAGCAGTTTGGAGCACAACTATGGCTACACCTTC. Amino acid sequence: CASSLEHNYGYTF.

The chain recombines TRBV27 with TRBJ2-1; D is uncertain. Germline CDR1 MNHEY, CDR2 SMNVEV (reference sequence). Trimming cost V 10 bases and J 1 base, with 17 bases left between them. The CDR3 covers 15 residues. CDR3 sequence: CATSPVALSYNEQFF. The CDR3 coding sequence is TGTGCCACCTCCCCGGTCGCACTTTCCTACAATGAGCAGTTCTTC.

This chain's CDR3 is CASSSLADRGYF. The CDR3 DNA follows: TGTGCCAGCAGCTCCTTGGCAGACAGGGGGTACTTC. The chain recombines TRBV11-2 with TRBJ2-5; 8 positions match TRBD1. The J segment lost 13 bases and the V segment lost 4 bases, leaving 8 bases of the junction unmatched. The length of the CDR3 is 12 residues. Germline V gene sequence: CDR1 SGHAT, CDR2 FQNNGV.

This chain links TRBV7-2 with TRBJ1-3; D is perhaps TRBD1 (5 bases). The germline V gene has CDR1 SGHTA and CDR2 FQGNSA. The germline V and J ends were trimmed by 5 bases and 4 bases, with 12 bases remaining between them. This CDR3 comprises 14 residues. CDR3 sequence reads: CASSPGLAGNTIYF. CDR3 in DNA: TGTGCCAGCAGCCCAGGGCTGGCAGGAAACACCATATATTTT.

The chain combines TRBV3-1 (or the pseudogene TRBV3-2) with TRBJ2-7, with D perhaps TRBD1 (7 bases). Germline V lookup: CDR1 LGHDT, CDR2 YNNKEL (reference sequence). V shed 4 bases and J shed 3 bases, with 25 bases lying between them. The CDR3 contains 18 residues. The CDR3 loop reads CASSPYQGGVGNGYEQYF. The CDR3 DNA reads as TGTGCCAGCAGCCCCTATCAGGGGGGAGTGGGCAATGGCTACGAGCAGTACTTC.

The chain combines TRBV11-2 with TRBJ2-6; TRBD2 agrees at 14 bases. The CDR3 length is 19 residues. Germline CDR1 and CDR2: SGHAT and FQNNGV. V trimming: 5 bases; J trimming: 1 base; junction bases outside the gene matches: 7. This chain's CDR3 is CASSPRGLAGVSGANVLTF. In nucleotides, the CDR3 is TGTGCCAGCAGCCCTAGGGGACTAGCGGGAGTGTCTGGGGCCAACGTCCTGACTTTC.